The 8 T cell receptor beta chains below were found in one sample sequenced in a study of blood T cell repertoires in COVID-19. Only in-frame clones appear in the TCRdb table, and some are missing; sequencing was by immunoSEQ multiplex PCR. The sample carries 200,000 to 250,000 clones, roughly 89% recorded once. Sequenced input: PBMCs or T cells enriched from blood (not recorded which). These receptors were taken from a man between 25 and 39 years old who had been exposed to COVID-19.

The chain uses TRBV7-2 and TRBJ2-1; D uncertain. This CDR3 spans 14 amino acids. The germline gives CDR1 SGHTA, CDR2 FQGNSA. Trimming removed 0 bases at V and 8 bases at J, with 11 bases between. In DNA, the CDR3 is TGTGCCAGCAGCTTAGCGGCCGCAGTCTATGAGCAGTTCTTC. The encoded protein is CASSLAAAVYEQFF.

V usage is TRBV11-2 and J usage is TRBJ2-2; 11 nucleotides match TRBD1. The CDR3 runs 15 residues. The trim removed 4 bases at V and 2 bases at J, leaving 0 bases unmatched. Germline V gene sequence: CDR1 SGHAT, CDR2 FQNNGV. CDR3 coding DNA: TGTGCCAGCAGCTGGACAGGGGGCAACACCGGGGAGCTGTTTTTT. Its protein is CASSWTGGNTGELFF.

This chain joins TRBV7-6 and TRBJ2-1; D remains ambiguous. With 3 bases removed from V and 5 bases from J, the gap between germline ends came to 8 bases. Germline V gene lookup returns CDR1 SGHVS and CDR2 FNYEAQ. The length of the CDR3 is 13 residues. CDR3: CASSFFRDNEQFF. The DNA for the CDR3 is TGTGCCAGCAGCTTTTTCCGGGACAATGAGCAGTTCTTC.

V gene TRBV9 combines with J gene TRBJ1-2; possibly TRBD1 for D (5 bases). The CDR3 consists of 14 residues. V lost 0 bases and J 7 bases, leaving 13 bases between the germline ends. The germline CDR1 and CDR2 sequences are SGDLS and YYNGEE. CDR3 residues: CASSVGRGMAGYTF. CDR3 nucleotide sequence: TGTGCCAGCAGCGTAGGTCGGGGGATGGCTGGCTACACCTTC.

V and J are TRBV25-1 and TRBJ1-4, with 9 bases identical to TRBD1. In germline, CDR1 is MGHDK, CDR2 SYGVNS. The CDR3 contains 15 residues. Germline trimming cut 5 bases from V and 6 bases from J; bases unmatched to any gene: 7. This CDR3 reads CASSSRTGDYEKLFF. The CDR3 DNA is TGTGCCAGCAGTTCTCGGACAGGGGATTATGAAAAACTGTTTTTT.

This rearrangement joins TRBV9 to TRBJ2-6, with 7 bases lining up with TRBD1. V was clipped by 2 bases and J by 3 bases; unmatched bases: 2. The CDR3 sequence is 15 residues long. Germline V gives CDR1 SGDLS, CDR2 YYNGEE. The CDR3 region has the DNA TGTGCCAGCAGCGTCCGGACAGGTGGGGCCAACGTCCTGACTTTC. It yields the protein CASSVRTGGANVLTF.

The chain joins TRBV9 to TRBJ2-2; 8 bases line up with TRBD2. J was trimmed by 6 bases and V by 4 bases; bases with no gene match: 5. The germline CDR1 and CDR2 sequences are SGDLS and YYNGEE. This CDR3 has 14 residues. CDR3 region: CASSSTGGPGELFF. The CDR3 DNA sequence: TGTGCCAGCAGCTCAACGGGGGGGCCCGGGGAGCTGTTTTTT.

The rearrangement joins TRBV5-1 to TRBJ1-2; tentative D call: TRBD1 (6 bases). The CDR3 runs 13 residues. The V gene's germline CDR1 is SGHRS and CDR2 YFSETQ. V was cut by 4 bases and J by 0 bases, with 7 bases left in between. For the CDR3, the DNA is TGCGCCAGCAGCCCAGGGGCTAACTATGGCTACACCTTC. Translation: CASSPGANYGYTF.